Shown below are 27 T cell receptor beta chains from a single sample sequenced in a study of shared clonotypes between healthy human individuals. TCRdb keeps only in-frame clones here, not all; method: immunoSEQ multiplex PCR. The sample shows roughly 1.5 million clones, nearly 99% of them seen only once. Material for sequencing was naive CD4+ T cells sorted from blood. Stated subset: CD45RA+ positively selected. The source is a man aged 25 to 45 in good health.

This clone was observed a single time. The V gene is TRBV18, the J gene TRBJ1-1; 10 bases match TRBD1. The ends lost 5 bases at V and 5 bases at J; junction bases unmatched: 2. The CDR3 contains 13 residues. Germline V gene lookup returns CDR1 KGHSH and CDR2 LQKENI. The CDR3 loop is CASSSDRGTEAFF. CDR3 in DNA: TGTGCCAGCTCATCGGACAGGGGGACTGAAGCTTTCTTT.

The chain couples TRBV28 to TRBJ2-2; D not resolved. The germline V gene has CDR1 MDHEN and CDR2 SYDVKM. V dropped 8 bases and J dropped 2 bases, with 12 bases sitting between them. This CDR3 contains 14 residues. The CDR3 nucleotides are TGTGCCAGCGGGGTTGGTGGTAACACCGGGGAGCTGTTTTTT. Its translation: CASGVGGNTGELFF.

This clone came up once. This chain uses TRBV6-5 with TRBJ1-1; D uncertain. The germline V gene encodes CDR1 MNHEY and CDR2 SVGAGI. Trimming removed 0 bases at V and 2 bases at J, with 10 bases between. This CDR3 is 15 amino acids long. The CDR3 DNA is TGTGCCAGCAGTTACTCTACCCTTGTAAACACTGAAGCTTTCTTT. Its translation: CASSYSTLVNTEAFF.

The chain employs TRBV9 and TRBJ2-4; 9 positions agree with TRBD2. Losses at the gene ends were 0 bases for V and 6 bases for J; bases not matched to a gene: 1. CDR1 and CDR2 (germline): SGDLS, YYNGEE. The CDR3 runs 14 residues. The CDR3 spells CASSVELAGNIQYF. DNA of the CDR3: TGTGCCAGCAGCGTAGAACTAGCGGGAAACATTCAGTACTTC.

The chain carries TRBV2 and TRBJ2-3; D gene ambiguous. This CDR3 is 13 amino acids long. V gave up 10 bases and J gave up 5 bases, with 16 bases separating them. Germline assignment: CDR1 SNHLY and CDR2 FYNNEI. The DNA of the CDR3 is TGTGCCATCGACCCCGGGCGGATAGATACGCAGTATTTT. This sequence encodes CAIDPGRIDTQYF.

The rearrangement links TRBV25-1 to TRBJ1-5; TRBD1 might be the D (6 bases). This CDR3 contains 13 residues. V lost 3 bases to trimming and J lost 6 bases, with 9 bases between them. Per germline, CDR1 MGHDK and CDR2 SYGVNS. The CDR3 sequence: CASSEAGAQPQHF. CDR3 sequence (DNA): TGTGCCAGCAGTGAGGCAGGGGCTCAGCCCCAGCATTTT.

The V call is TRBV28, the J call TRBJ2-5; a weak D match, TRBD1 (5 bases). The CDR3 runs 14 residues. Germline CDR1 is MDHEN and CDR2 is SYDVKM. Trimming took off 1 base at V and 4 bases at J, with 10 bases between the two ends. The DNA of the CDR3 is TGTGCCAGCAGTTTATTCAGGGATTTAGAGACCCAGTACTTC. The encoded protein is CASSLFRDLETQYF.

The rearrangement joins TRBV5-6 to TRBJ2-7; D may be TRBD1 (6 bases). Germline V gene sequence: CDR1 SGHDT, CDR2 YYEEEE. V lost 5 bases to trimming and J lost 9 bases, with 15 bases between them. CDR3 length: 12 residues. The CDR3 DNA reads as TGTGCCAGCAGTCGCAGGGGTCAGGTGCAGTACTTC. Protein: CASSRRGQVQYF.

The genes are TRBV28 and TRBJ2-7; the match to TRBD2 covers 9 bases. Germline V CDR1 and CDR2: MDHEN, SYDVKM. This CDR3 contains 14 residues. V trimming: 3 bases; J trimming: 6 bases; junction bases outside the gene matches: 6. The CDR3 reads CASSFLAGSGEQYF. The CDR3 DNA sequence: TGTGCCAGCAGTTTCCTAGCGGGGTCTGGCGAGCAGTACTTC.

The V and J genes are TRBV29-1 and TRBJ2-2; TRBD2 is a possible D gene (5 bases). This CDR3 spans 14 amino acids. With 8 bases removed from V and 5 bases from J, the gap between germline ends came to 18 bases. CDR1 and CDR2 from the germline V gene are SQVTM and ANQGSEA. CDR3 nucleotides: TGCAGCTCCTACACTAGAGTGAGAACCGGGGAGCTGTTTTTT. Translation gives CSSYTRVRTGELFF.

V and J are TRBV2 and TRBJ2-3, with 8 bases identical to TRBD2. Germline lookup yields CDR1 SNHLY and CDR2 FYNNEI. With 8 bases clipped from V and 7 bases from J, the junction kept 8 bases outside the gene matches. This CDR3 has 13 amino acids. CDR3 region: CASLREGPYTQYF. CDR3 coding DNA: TGTGCCAGCTTACGGGAGGGCCCTTATACGCAGTATTTT. Full variable domain (missing parts from reference TRBV2 and TRBJ2-3): EPEVTQTPSHQVTQMGQEVILRCVPISNHLYFYWYRQILGQKVEFLVSFYNNEISEKSEIFDDQFSVERPDGSNFTLKIRSTKLEDSAMYFCASLREGPYTQYFGPGTRLTVL.

This chain links TRBV9 with TRBJ2-5; TRBD1 matches 9 bases. The germline gives CDR1 SGDLS, CDR2 YYNGEE. CDR3 length equals 19 residues. V lost 2 bases, J lost 5 bases, and 19 bases stayed unmatched. This CDR3 reads CASSVGSRTGEADRETQYF. Here the CDR3 DNA reads TGTGCCAGCAGCGTTGGATCTAGGACAGGGGAGGCCGATCGGGAGACCCAGTACTTC.

This chain links TRBV5-1 with TRBJ2-2, with TRBD2 as a possible D gene (5 bases). The germline V gene has CDR1 SGHRS and CDR2 YFSETQ. Trimming removed 4 bases from V and 4 bases from J, with 14 bases in between. The CDR3 runs to 15 residues. The CDR3 DNA reads as TGCGCCAGCAGCGAGAGCGGCCTGTCCACCGGGGAGCTGTTTTTT. Protein sequence: CASSESGLSTGELFF.

The chain recombines TRBV5-1 with TRBJ2-3; D possibly corresponds to TRBD1 (5 bases). Germline V gene lookup returns CDR1 SGHRS and CDR2 YFSETQ. V lost 4 bases to trimming and J lost 4 bases, with 13 bases between them. This CDR3 has 14 residues. This CDR3 is CASSGQGVADTQYF. In DNA form, the CDR3 reads TGCGCCAGCAGCGGGCAGGGTGTAGCAGATACGCAGTATTTT.

Comment on this clone: Its ends do not fully match the called genes, so a read error is possible. This sequence joins TRBV14 and TRBJ2-3, with D possibly matching TRBD2 (7 bases). CDR1 SGHDN and CDR2 FVKESK come from the germline V gene. The CDR3 has 15 residues. In DNA, the CDR3 is TGTGCCAGCAGCCAAAATTGGGGGGGCACGGATACGCAGTATTTT. Translation gives CASSQNWGGTDTQYF.

This chain connects TRBV28 to TRBJ2-2; the D gene is possibly TRBD1 (5 bases). Germline CDR1 and CDR2: MDHEN and SYDVKM. V lost 5 bases, J lost 4 bases, and 11 bases lay in between. This CDR3 region has 14 residues. The DNA for the CDR3 is TGTGCCAGCAGTGGGCAGGGTCTCACCGGGGAGCTGTTTTTT. Residues: CASSGQGLTGELFF. Combining the CDR3 with reference TRBV28 and TRBJ2-2 gives the whole variable domain DVKVTQSSRYLVKRTGEKVFLECVQDMDHENMFWYRQDPGLGLRLIYFSYDVKMKEKGDIPEGYSVSREKKERFSLILESASTNQTSMYLCASSGQGLTGELFFGEGSRLTVL.

The chain carries TRBV7-2 and TRBJ1-1; D uncertain. The length of the CDR3 is 15 residues. Deletions cut 6 bases from V and 4 bases from J, with 18 bases between. Per the germline V gene, CDR1 is SGHTA and CDR2 is FQGNSA. CDR3 loop: CASRPKQLRITEAFF. For the CDR3, the DNA is TGTGCCAGCAGGCCGAAACAGCTTAGAATCACTGAAGCTTTCTTT.

This chain connects TRBV5-1 to TRBJ2-7; a weak D match, TRBD2 (6 bases). Germline values: CDR1 SGHRS, CDR2 YFSETQ. V lost 3 bases to trimming and J lost 0 bases, with 13 bases between them. The CDR3 extends over 15 amino acids. For the CDR3, the DNA is TGCGCCAGCAGCTCGATCGGGACTCACTCCTACGAGCAGTACTTC. Protein sequence: CASSSIGTHSYEQYF.

This chain connects TRBV5-6 to TRBJ2-3; D remains unclear. The CDR3 has 16 amino acids. Germline lookup yields CDR1 SGHDT and CDR2 YYEEEE. V was pared by 3 bases and J by 0 bases, with 14 bases between. This CDR3 reads CASSSPRSRSTDTQYF. DNA for the CDR3: TGTGCCAGCAGCTCACCAAGATCTAGAAGCACAGATACGCAGTATTTT.

J is TRBJ1-5 and V is TRBV4-1, with 9 bases that match TRBD1. The CDR3 covers 15 residues. Germline V gene data show CDR1 as MGHRA and CDR2 as YSYEKL. With V trimmed by 0 bases and J by 5 bases, 2 bases remained unmatched. Here the CDR3 DNA reads TGCGCCAGCAGCCAAGAAGGGGACAGGGATCAGCCCCAGCATTTT. Translated: CASSQEGDRDQPQHF.

The rearrangement joins TRBV18 to TRBJ2-1, with no clear D. This CDR3 contains 13 residues. From germline, CDR1 is KGHSH and CDR2 LQKENI. With 2 bases removed from V and 6 bases from J, the gap between germline ends came to 8 bases. CDR3 sequence: CASSPSLSNEQFF. DNA of the CDR3: TGTGCCAGCTCACCAAGTCTTTCCAATGAGCAGTTCTTC.

The chain recombines TRBV5-1 with TRBJ2-2, with 10 positions matching TRBD2. Unmatched junction bases numbered 6, after V lost 3 bases and J lost 4 bases. The CDR3 has 16 amino acids. Germline CDR1 is SGHRS and CDR2 is YFSETQ. This CDR3 reads CASSSRGLASTGELFF. The CDR3 DNA follows: TGCGCCAGCAGCTCCCGGGGACTAGCGAGCACCGGGGAGCTGTTTTTT.

V usage is TRBV19 and J usage is TRBJ2-4, with 9 bases identical to TRBD1. This CDR3 contains 12 residues. CDR1 LNHDA and CDR2 SQIVND come from the germline V gene (reference sequence). Trimming removed 10 bases from V and 13 bases from J; junction bases left unmatched: 11. The DNA for the CDR3 is TGTGCCAACATAGGGGGACAGGGTACACAGTACTTC. This translates into CANIGGQGTQYF.

For this clone: The same CDR3 can be traced to other DNA sequences in this sample. The J gene is TRBJ2-7, the V gene TRBV5-1, with 12 bases matching TRBD2. With V trimmed by 0 bases and J by 2 bases, 0 bases remained unmatched. This CDR3 is built from 15 residues. From germline, CDR1 is SGHRS and CDR2 YFSETQ. CDR3 nucleotide sequence: TGCGCCAGCAGCTTGGGGACTAGCGGGGCCTACGAGCAGTACTTC. This sequence encodes CASSLGTSGAYEQYF.

The V call is TRBV29-1, the J call TRBJ2-3; D is perhaps TRBD1 (7 bases). The CDR3 spans 14 residues. In germline, CDR1 is SQVTM, CDR2 ANQGSEA. The V gene lost 7 bases and the J gene lost 1 base, with 15 bases spanning the gap. The CDR3 reads CSAHGGQRTDTQYF. For the CDR3, the DNA is TGCAGCGCTCACGGGGGACAGCGCACAGATACGCAGTATTTT.

This chain links TRBV19 with TRBJ2-1, with TRBD2 identical over 7 bases. The CDR3 has 16 residues. The V segment lost 4 bases and the J segment 4 bases; nucleotides outside the gene matches: 10. CDR1 and CDR2 from the germline V gene are LNHDA and SQIVND (reference sequence). CDR3 region: CASSTSGWGGYNEQFF. CDR3 DNA: TGTGCCAGTAGTACCTCCGGGTGGGGGGGGTACAATGAGCAGTTCTTC.

The chain carries TRBV19 and TRBJ2-3; D possibly corresponds to TRBD1 (5 bases). Germline V gene data show CDR1 as LNHDA and CDR2 as SQIVND (reference sequence). V lost 4 bases to trimming and J lost 4 bases, with 9 bases between them. The CDR3 totals 13 residues. The CDR3 bases are TGTGCCAGTAGTACCCCAGGGTCAGATACGCAGTATTTT. This gives the protein CASSTPGSDTQYF.